The rows below give T cell receptor beta chains drawn from one sample of a study of blood T cell repertoires in COVID-19. TCRdb's copy holds only in-frame clones and misses some; the assay was immunoSEQ multiplex PCR. The sample lists around 140,000 clones; about 81% were seen once. The sequenced material came from PBMCs or T cells enriched from blood (not recorded which). All receptors derive from a man in his forties with acute COVID-19. The CDR3 runs from the conserved cysteine through the conserved F or W. The D gene is left open where the match is weak. Not all rows give a size; the values are once, few, many and, for expanded clones, a class.

TGTGCCAGCAGTTTACAGGGATTCGGGGAGCTGTTTTTT CASSLQGFGELFF few NA TRBJ2-2 TRBV28
TGTGCCAGCAGCCGGGGGACTAGCGGGCTGTCGGTGCAGTACTTC CASSRGTSGLSVQYF NA TRBD2 TRBJ2-7 TRBV14
TGTGCCAGCAGTGAAGCGCTCGACAGGTGGGGCGGCTACACCTTC CASSEALDRWGGYTF once NA TRBJ1-2 TRBV6-1
TGTGCCAGCAGTTCTCAGGGGGCGAGCGGTGAAAAACTGTTTTTT CASSSQGASGEKLFF NA TRBD1 TRBJ1-4 TRBV6-5
TGTGCCAGCAGTTCCCGTCGAGAGGTCGTTCAAGAGACCCAGTACTTC CASSSRREVVQETQYF NA NA TRBJ2-5 TRBV27
TGTGCCAGCAGGGGCGGACAGGGCTATGGCTACACCTTC CASRGGQGYGYTF NA TRBD1 TRBJ1-2 TRBV6-5
TGTGCCAGCGCCCGGTCGGGAACCGGGGAGCTGTTTTTT CASARSGTGELFF few NA TRBJ2-2 TRBV14
TGTGCCAGCAGATTCGGACTAGCGGAATACAATGAGCAGTTCTTC CASRFGLAEYNEQFF once TRBD2 TRBJ2-1 TRBV6-6
TGTGCCAGCAGCGGGGTCGTAGGCGGGGAGCTGTTTTTT CASSGVVGGELFF NA NA TRBJ2-2 TRBV28
TGTGCCAGCAGCCGGAACAGGGACGGGGAGCTGTTTTTT CASSRNRDGELFF NA NA TRBJ2-2 TRBV6-6